This entry features one T cell receptor (beta chain) sequence. The antigen remains undetermined. Expressed TCRB transcripts were sequenced because the entire RNA isolate underwent reverse transcription. The table came from immunoSEQ multiplex PCR; TCRdb's copy has only in-frame clones and leaves some out. Of 400,000 to 600,000 clones in the sample, 30% are singletons; the top ten hold around 0.065%. This sample is part of a study of beta chain features in type 1 diabetes. Study-wide background: No patient-donor differences in age, gender, total cells or subset yield. Study-level results: When VDJ junctions were examined, type 1 diabetes patients showed fewer insertions and more deletions. Naive, central memory and Treg TCRB repertoires appeared more alike in patients than in healthy donors.

Trimming cost V 2 bases and J 5 bases; bases outside gene matches: 6. From germline, CDR1 is SGHRS and CDR2 YFSETQ. There are 15 residues in the CDR3. This sequence joins TRBV5-1 and TRBJ1-4; TRBD1 aligns across 7 bases. The sequencing sample was made of naive CD4+ T cells from blood. The sequence was obtained from a man younger than 35 in good health. CDR3 sequence: CASSLSGTENEKLFF. In DNA form, the CDR3 reads TGCGCCAGCAGCTTATCCGGGACAGAGAATGAAAAACTGTTTTTT.